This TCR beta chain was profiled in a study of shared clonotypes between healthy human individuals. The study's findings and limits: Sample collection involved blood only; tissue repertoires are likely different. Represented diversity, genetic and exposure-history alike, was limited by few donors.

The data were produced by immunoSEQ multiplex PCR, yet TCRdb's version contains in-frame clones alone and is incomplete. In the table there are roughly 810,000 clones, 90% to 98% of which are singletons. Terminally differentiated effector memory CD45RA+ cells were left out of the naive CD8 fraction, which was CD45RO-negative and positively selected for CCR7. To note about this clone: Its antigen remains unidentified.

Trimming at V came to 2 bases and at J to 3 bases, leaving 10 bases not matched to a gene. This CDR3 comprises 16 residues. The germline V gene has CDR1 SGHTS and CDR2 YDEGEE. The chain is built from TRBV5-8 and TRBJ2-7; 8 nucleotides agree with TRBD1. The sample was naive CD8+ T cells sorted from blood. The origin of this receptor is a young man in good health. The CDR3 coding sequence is TGTGCCAGCAGCTTTCTAGGGACAGGCCGGAACTACGAGCAGTACTTC. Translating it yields CASSFLGTGRNYEQYF. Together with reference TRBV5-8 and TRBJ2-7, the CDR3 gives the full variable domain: EAGVTQSPTHLIKTRGQQATLRCSPISGHTSVYWYQQALGLGLQFLLWYDEGEERNRGNFPPRFSGRQFPNYSSELNVNALELEDSALYLCASSFLGTGRNYEQYFGPGTRLTVT.